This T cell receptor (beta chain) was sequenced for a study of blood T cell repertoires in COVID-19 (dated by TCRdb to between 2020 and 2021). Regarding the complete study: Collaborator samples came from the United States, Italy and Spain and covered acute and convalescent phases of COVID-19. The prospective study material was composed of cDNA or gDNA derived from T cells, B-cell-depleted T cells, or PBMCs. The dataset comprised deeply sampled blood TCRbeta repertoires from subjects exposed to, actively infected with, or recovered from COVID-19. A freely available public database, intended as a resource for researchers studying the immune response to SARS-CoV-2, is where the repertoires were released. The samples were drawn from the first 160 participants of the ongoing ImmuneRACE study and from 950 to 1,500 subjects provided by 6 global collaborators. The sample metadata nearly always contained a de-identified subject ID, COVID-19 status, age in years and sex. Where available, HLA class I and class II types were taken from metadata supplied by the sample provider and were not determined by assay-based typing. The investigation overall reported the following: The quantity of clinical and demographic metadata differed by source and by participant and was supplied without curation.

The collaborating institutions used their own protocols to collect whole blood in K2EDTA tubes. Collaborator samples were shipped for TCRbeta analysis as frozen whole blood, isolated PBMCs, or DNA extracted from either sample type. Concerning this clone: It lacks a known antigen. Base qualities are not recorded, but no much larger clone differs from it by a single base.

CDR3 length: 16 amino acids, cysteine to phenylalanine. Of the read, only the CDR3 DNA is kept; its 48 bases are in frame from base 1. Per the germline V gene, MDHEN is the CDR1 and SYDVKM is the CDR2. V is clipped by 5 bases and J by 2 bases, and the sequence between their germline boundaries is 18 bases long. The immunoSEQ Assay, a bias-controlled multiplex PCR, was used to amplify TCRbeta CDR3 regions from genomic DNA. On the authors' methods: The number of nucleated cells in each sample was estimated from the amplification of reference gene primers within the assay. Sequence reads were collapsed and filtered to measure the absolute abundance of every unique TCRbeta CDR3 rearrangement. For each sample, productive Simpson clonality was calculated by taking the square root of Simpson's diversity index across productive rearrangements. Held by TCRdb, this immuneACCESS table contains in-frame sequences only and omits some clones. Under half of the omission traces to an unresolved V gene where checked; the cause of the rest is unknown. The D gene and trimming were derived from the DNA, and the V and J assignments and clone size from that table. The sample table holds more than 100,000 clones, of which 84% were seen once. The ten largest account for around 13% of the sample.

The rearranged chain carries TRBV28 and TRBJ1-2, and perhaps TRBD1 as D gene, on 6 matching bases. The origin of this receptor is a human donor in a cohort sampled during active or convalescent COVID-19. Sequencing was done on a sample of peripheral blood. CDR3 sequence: CASSVTGTITNYGYTF. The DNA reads TGTGCCAGCAGTGTGACAGGAACTATCACCAACTATGGCTACACCTTC.